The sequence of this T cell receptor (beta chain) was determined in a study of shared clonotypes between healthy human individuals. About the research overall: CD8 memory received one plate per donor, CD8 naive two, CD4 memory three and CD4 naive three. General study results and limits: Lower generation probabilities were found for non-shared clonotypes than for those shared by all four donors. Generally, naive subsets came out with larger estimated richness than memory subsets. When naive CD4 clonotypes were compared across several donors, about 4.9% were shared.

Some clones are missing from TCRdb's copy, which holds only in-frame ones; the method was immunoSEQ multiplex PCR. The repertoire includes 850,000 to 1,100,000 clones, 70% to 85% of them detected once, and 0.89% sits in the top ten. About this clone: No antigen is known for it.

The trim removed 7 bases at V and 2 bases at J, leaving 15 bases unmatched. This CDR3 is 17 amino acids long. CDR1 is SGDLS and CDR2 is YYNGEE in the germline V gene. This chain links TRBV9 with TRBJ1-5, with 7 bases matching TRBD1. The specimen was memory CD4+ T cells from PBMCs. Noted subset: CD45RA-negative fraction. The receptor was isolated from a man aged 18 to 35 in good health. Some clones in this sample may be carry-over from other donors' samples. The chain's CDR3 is CASDALTGIYGNQPQHF. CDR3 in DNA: TGTGCCAGCGACGCCTTGACAGGGATCTACGGCAATCAGCCCCAGCATTTT.